The 13 T cell receptor beta chains below were found in one sample sequenced in a study of blood T cell repertoires in COVID-19. The data were produced by immunoSEQ multiplex PCR, yet TCRdb's version contains in-frame clones alone and is incomplete. The repertoire holds a few hundred thousand clones, with roughly 85% as singletons. The material sequenced was peripheral blood. Receptors originate from a woman aged 80 or over with acute or convalescent COVID-19.

The chain carries TRBV18 and TRBJ1-4; D is uncertain. Per the germline V gene, CDR1 is KGHSH and CDR2 is LQKENI. The V end was cut by 6 bases, the J end by 5 bases, with 16 bases between. This CDR3 has 15 amino acids. The CDR3 loop reads CASSPRRDGNEKLFF. The CDR3 DNA follows: TGTGCCAGCTCCCCGCGTCGGGATGGCAATGAAAAACTGTTTTTT.

V and J are TRBV3-1 (or the pseudogene TRBV3-2) and TRBJ2-5; 12 nucleotides line up with TRBD2. The CDR3 consists of 16 residues. Losses at the gene ends were 4 bases for V and 1 base for J; bases not matched to a gene: 4. Germline lookup yields CDR1 LGHDT and CDR2 YNNKEL (reference sequence). CDR3 nucleotides: TGTGCCAGCAGCCTGGGGACTAGCGGGCGCCAAGAGACCCAGTACTTC. As protein: CASSLGTSGRQETQYF.

This clone showed up just a few times. This chain uses TRBV7-2 with TRBJ2-2; 9 positions agree with TRBD2. Losses at the gene ends were 1 base for V and 1 base for J; bases not matched to a gene: 1. Germline V CDR1 and CDR2: SGHTA, FQGNSA. The CDR3 totals 16 residues. CDR3: CASSLEAGGNTGELFF. CDR3 nucleotide sequence: TGTGCCAGCAGCTTAGAAGCGGGGGGGAACACCGGGGAGCTGTTTTTT.

The rearrangement links TRBV5-5 to TRBJ1-6; no definite D call. Between the trimmed V and J ends, which lost 1 base and 5 bases, there was a span of 10 bases. Germline CDR1 SGHKS, CDR2 YYEKEE (reference sequence). The CDR3 loop spans 15 amino acids. CDR3 protein: CASSLRETNNSPLHF. The DNA for the CDR3 is TGTGCCAGCAGCTTGAGGGAGACGAATAATTCACCCCTCCACTTT.

This clone has only a few counts. The chain uses TRBV3-1 (or the pseudogene TRBV3-2) and TRBJ1-1, with TRBD1 as a possible D gene (5 bases). Germline V gene sequence: CDR1 LGHDT, CDR2 YNNKEL (reference sequence). Deletions cut 1 base from V and 5 bases from J, with 11 bases between. CDR3 length equals 14 residues. The CDR3 nucleotides read TGTGCCAGCAGCCAAGTCGGGGAGGGGACTGAAGCTTTCTTT. Amino acid sequence: CASSQVGEGTEAFF.

The chain links TRBV5-1 to TRBJ1-1, with TRBD1 matching 7 bases. The CDR3 covers 14 residues. V dropped 4 bases and J dropped 1; count of bases not matched to a gene: 4. The germline gives CDR1 SGHRS, CDR2 YFSETQ. The CDR3 coding sequence is TGCGCCAGCAGCCCCGGGACAGCGAACACTGAAGCTTTCTTT. Translation: CASSPGTANTEAFF. Filled out from reference TRBV5-1 and TRBJ1-1, the complete variable domain reads KAGVTQTPRYLIKTRGQQVTLSCSPISGHRSVSWYQQTPGQGLQFLFEYFSETQRNKGNFPGRFSGRQFSNSRSEMNVSTLELGDSALYLCASSPGTANTEAFFGQGTRLTVV.

The rearrangement uses TRBV12-3 or TRBV12-4 and TRBJ1-5; D is perhaps TRBD1 (5 bases). V gave up 5 bases and J gave up 9 bases, with 14 bases separating them. This CDR3 has 13 amino acids. As DNA, the CDR3 is TGTGCCAGCAGTCAGGGAGGCCGGTTGCCCCAGCATTTT. This codes for CASSQGGRLPQHF.

This chain joins TRBV10-3 and TRBJ2-3; 7 positions agree with TRBD1. With V trimmed by 4 bases and J by 2 bases, 9 bases remained unmatched. CDR1 is ENHRY, CDR2 SYGVKD, per germline. The CDR3 has 16 amino acids. The CDR3 sequence: CAISALPGQHTDTQYF. The CDR3 coding sequence is TGTGCCATCAGTGCCCTACCGGGACAGCACACAGATACGCAGTATTTT.

V and J are TRBV3-1 (or the pseudogene TRBV3-2) and TRBJ2-7, with D possibly matching TRBD2 (5 bases). Trimming cost V 0 bases and J 4 bases, with 25 bases left between them. Germline V gene sequence: CDR1 LGHDT, CDR2 YNNKEL (reference sequence). The CDR3 runs 19 residues. The CDR3 DNA reads TGTGCCAGCAGCCAAGAATCGGGGTCTCTAATAACGGCCTTGTACGAGCAGTACTTC. It translates to CASSQESGSLITALYEQYF.

In its sample, this clone was seen once. V gene TRBV13 combines with J gene TRBJ1-1; D is unresolved. The CDR3 covers 12 residues. Trimming took 5 bases from V and 5 from J, leaving 9 bases between them. Germline V CDR1 and CDR2: PRHDT, FYEKMQ (reference sequence). The CDR3 coding sequence is TGTGCCAGCAGCGTTAGAAAGACTGAAGCTTTCTTT. Amino acids: CASSVRKTEAFF.

V and J are TRBV7-6 and TRBJ2-1; possible D gene TRBD2, 6 bases. V lost 1 base to trimming and J lost 2 bases, with 9 bases between them. This CDR3 has 15 amino acids. Germline CDR1 reads SGHVS; CDR2 reads FNYEAQ. In nucleotides, the CDR3 is TGTGCCAGCAGCTTAGTTAGCGGTACCTACAATGAGCAGTTCTTC. It yields the protein CASSLVSGTYNEQFF. The full variable domain, rest sourced from reference TRBV7-6 and TRBJ2-1, is GAGVSQSPRYKVTKRGQDVALRCDPISGHVSLYWYRQALGQGPEFLTYFNYEAQQDKSGLPNDRFSAERPEGSISTLTIQRTEQRDSAMYRCASSLVSGTYNEQFFGPGTRLTVL.

This clone was found once. The chain employs TRBV5-4 and TRBJ2-2; D not resolved. The V gene lost 4 bases and the J gene lost 6 bases, with 13 bases spanning the gap. The CDR3 is made up of 14 amino acids. Looked up from germline, CDR1 is SGHNT and CDR2 is YYREEE (reference sequence). The CDR3: CASSPPRHSGELFF. CDR3 nucleotide sequence: TGTGCCAGCAGCCCGCCGCGACATTCCGGGGAGCTGTTTTTT.

The chain combines TRBV6-5 with TRBJ1-5; D perhaps matches TRBD1 (6 bases). In germline, CDR1 is MNHEY, CDR2 SVGAGI. V lost 7 bases and J lost 2, with 15 bases in between. This CDR3 is 15 amino acids long. DNA of the CDR3: TGTGCCAGCACCGCGGGGGGGCAGGGCAATCAGCCCCAGCATTTT. Encoded protein: CASTAGGQGNQPQHF.